A single sample gave rise to the 20 T cell receptor beta chains below, sequenced in a study of blood T cell repertoires in COVID-19. Only in-frame clones appear in the TCRdb table, and some are missing; sequencing was by immunoSEQ multiplex PCR. This repertoire shows under 200,000 clones, approximately 86% found once; its top ten account for under 30%. The sample comprised PBMCs or T cells enriched from blood (not recorded which). These receptors all stem from a woman aged 40 to 50 in a cohort exposed to, infected with or recovered from COVID-19 (not recorded which).

V usage is TRBV12-5 and J usage is TRBJ1-6, with 9 bases fitting TRBD1. There are 15 residues in the CDR3. In germline, CDR1 is LGHNT, CDR2 FRNRAP. V trimming: 5 bases; J trimming: 9 bases; junction bases outside the gene matches: 8. This CDR3 reads CASGRTGTGPSPLHF. Written as DNA, the CDR3 is TGTGCTAGTGGTCGAACCGGGACAGGGCCTTCACCCCTCCACTTT.

The genes are TRBV4-1 and TRBJ2-7, with 13 bases that match TRBD2. The CDR3 covers 17 residues. Germline lookup yields CDR1 MGHRA and CDR2 YSYEKL. V lost 4 bases and J lost 6; bases outside the gene matches: 12. The CDR3, as DNA: TGCGCCAGCAGCCCTTATAGCACTAGCGGGGGGGCAAGCGAGCAGTACTTC. Encoded protein: CASSPYSTSGGASEQYF.

The chain is built from TRBV7-8 and TRBJ1-1, with 8 bases aligning to TRBD1. This CDR3 spans 15 amino acids. The V segment lost 1 base and the J segment 7 bases; nucleotides outside the gene matches: 8. Germline lookup yields CDR1 SGHVS and CDR2 FQNEAQ. Here the CDR3 reads CASSLDRGGSGEAFF. The CDR3 nucleotides read TGTGCCAGCAGCTTAGACAGGGGGGGAAGCGGTGAAGCTTTCTTT.

The gene calls are TRBV5-1 and TRBJ2-7; 7 nucleotides agree with TRBD1. The germline V gene has CDR1 SGHRS and CDR2 YFSETQ. The ends lost 3 bases at V and 5 bases at J; junction bases unmatched: 5. The CDR3 runs 13 residues. The CDR3 is CASSYKQGNEQYF. The DNA for the CDR3 is TGCGCCAGCAGCTATAAACAGGGGAACGAGCAGTACTTC.

V is TRBV4-1 and J is TRBJ1-1; TRBD1 is a possible D gene (5 bases). CDR1 and CDR2 from the germline V gene are MGHRA and YSYEKL. The V gene lost 0 bases and the J gene lost 7 bases, with 18 bases spanning the gap. This CDR3 is 16 amino acids long. The CDR3 sequence: CASSQELSRRGGEAFF. CDR3 nucleotides: TGCGCCAGCAGCCAAGAGCTCTCAAGGCGCGGGGGTGAAGCTTTCTTT.

The CDR3 DNA sequence: TGCGCCAGCAGCGCGGGGGGACGATCAGATACGCAGTATTTT. Translated: CASSAGGRSDTQYF. The chain joins TRBV10-2 to TRBJ2-3, with TRBD2 matching 8 bases. CDR1 and CDR2 (germline): WSHSY, SAAADI. This CDR3 has 14 amino acids. Trimming took 6 bases from V and 4 from J; bases not matched to a gene: 6.

The chain employs TRBV12-3 or TRBV12-4 and TRBJ1-6; D possibly corresponds to TRBD1 (6 bases). Trimming pared 6 bases from V and 10 bases from J, leaving 10 bases between. The CDR3 loop spans 12 amino acids. Here the CDR3 reads CASRMDSSPLHF. CDR3 sequence (DNA): TGTGCCAGCAGAATGGACAGCTCACCCCTCCACTTT.

V usage is TRBV5-6 and J usage is TRBJ2-7, with D perhaps matching TRBD2 (5 bases). Germline V gene sequence: CDR1 SGHDT, CDR2 YYEEEE. The CDR3 totals 15 residues. With 1 base removed from V and 2 bases from J, the gap between germline ends came to 13 bases. DNA of the CDR3: TGTGCCAGCAGCTTGTCGGGGTCTTGGACCTACGAGCAGTACTTC. Translated, it gives CASSLSGSWTYEQYF.

With regard to this clone: Other DNA sequences in this sample translate to the same CDR3. This sequence joins TRBV7-9 and TRBJ1-2, with D possibly TRBD1 on 6 matching bases. Trimming left V 4 bases short and J 8 bases short, with 11 bases between. This CDR3 contains 12 residues. Germline V CDR1 and CDR2: SEHNR, FQNEAQ (reference sequence). The CDR3, as DNA: TGTGCCAGCAGCTCGACAGGTGGGGGCTACACCTTC. Residues: CASSSTGGGYTF.

The V gene is TRBV11-2, the J gene TRBJ2-7; D ambiguous. The CDR3 consists of 12 residues. Germline CDR1 SGHAT, CDR2 FQNNGV. Trimming removed 7 bases from V and 2 bases from J, with 9 bases in between. The CDR3 is CASTAKAYEQYF. The CDR3 nucleotides are TGTGCCAGCACCGCTAAAGCCTACGAGCAGTACTTC.

The chain is built from TRBV9 and TRBJ1-2; D is undetermined. The V end lost 4 bases, the J end lost 3 bases, and 7 bases lay between the germline ends. This CDR3 spans 12 amino acids. The germline V gene encodes CDR1 SGDLS and CDR2 YYNGEE. CDR3 sequence reads: CASSPPDYGYTF. CDR3 bases: TGTGCCAGCAGCCCCCCCGACTATGGCTACACCTTC. Looking up the rest from reference TRBV9 and TRBJ1-2 gives the full variable domain: DSGVTQTPKHLITATGQRVTLRCSPRSGDLSVYWYQQSLDQGLQFLIQYYNGEERAKGNILERFSAQQFPDLHSELNLSSLELGDSALYFCASSPPDYGYTFGSGTRLTVV.

The V and J genes are TRBV6-1 and TRBJ1-6, with 9 positions matching TRBD1. This CDR3 contains 16 residues. Unmatched junction bases numbered 9, after V lost 6 bases and J lost 6 bases. Germline lookup yields CDR1 MNHNS and CDR2 SASEGT. The CDR3 sequence is CASREKQGAFNSPLHF. As DNA, the CDR3 is TGTGCCAGCAGGGAAAAACAGGGGGCCTTTAATTCACCCCTCCACTTT.

The gene calls are TRBV7-9 and TRBJ1-1; D possibly corresponds to TRBD1 (5 bases). V dropped 0 bases and J dropped 11 bases, with 13 bases sitting between them. The CDR3 extends over 13 amino acids. Germline V gene sequence: CDR1 SEHNR, CDR2 FQNEAQ (reference sequence). In DNA, the CDR3 is TGTGCCAGCAGCTTAGCCAGGGATCCTTTGGCTTTCTTT. This translates into CASSLARDPLAFF.

V is TRBV2 and J is TRBJ2-7; a possible D gene is TRBD2 (6 bases). Germline loops: CDR1 SNHLY, CDR2 FYNNEI. This CDR3 spans 13 amino acids. The V end was cut by 8 bases, the J end by 6 bases, with 17 bases between. CDR3: CASHREPYREQYF. As DNA, the CDR3 is TGTGCCAGCCACCGGGAGCCCTATCGCGAGCAGTACTTC. Complete variable domain (other parts from reference TRBV2 and TRBJ2-7): EPEVTQTPSHQVTQMGQEVILRCVPISNHLYFYWYRQILGQKVEFLVSFYNNEISEKSEIFDDQFSVERPDGSNFTLKIRSTKLEDSAMYFCASHREPYREQYFGPGTRLTVT.

V gene TRBV6-5 combines with J gene TRBJ1-1; no definite D call. In germline, CDR1 is MNHEY, CDR2 SVGAGI. The CDR3 has 14 residues. Trimming pared 0 bases from V and 1 base from J, leaving 6 bases between. CDR3 region: CASSYSFGNTEAFF. The CDR3 nucleotides are TGTGCCAGCAGTTACTCATTCGGGAACACTGAAGCTTTCTTT.

This chain connects TRBV28 to TRBJ1-5; 9 nucleotides agree with TRBD1. Trimming cost V 5 bases and J 0 bases; bases outside gene matches: 2. The CDR3 consists of 15 residues. Germline CDR1 is MDHEN and CDR2 is SYDVKM. The CDR3 region is CASSGQGRSNQPQHF. The DNA for the CDR3 is TGTGCCAGCAGTGGACAGGGGCGTAGCAATCAGCCCCAGCATTTT.

The chain is built from TRBV5-6 and TRBJ1-5, with 8 bases lining up with TRBD1. CDR1 and CDR2 (germline): SGHDT, YYEEEE. CDR3 length: 16 amino acids. The trim removed 4 bases at V and 0 bases at J, leaving 6 bases unmatched. In nucleotides, the CDR3 is TGTGCCAGCAGCCGGACAGGGCACTATAGCAATCAGCCCCAGCATTTT. This encodes CASSRTGHYSNQPQHF.

This chain uses TRBV21-1 with TRBJ2-7; the table names TRBD1, a call not compared with the DNA. TRBV21-1 is labeled a pseudogene. The CDR3 consists of 16 residues. The CDR3, as DNA: TGTGCCAGCAGCAAAGACCCCCCACGGGACATCTACGAGCAGTACTTC. The encoded protein is CASSKDPPRDIYEQYF.

This sequence joins TRBV3-1 (or the pseudogene TRBV3-2) and TRBJ1-1; no definite D call. From germline, CDR1 is LGHDT and CDR2 YNNKEL (reference sequence). The CDR3 length is 13 residues. Trimming stripped 1 base from V and 0 bases from J, with 3 bases between. The CDR3 nucleotides are TGTGCCAGCAGCCAAGCGGTGAACACTGAAGCTTTCTTT. Encoded protein: CASSQAVNTEAFF.

This sequence joins TRBV18 and TRBJ1-5; 9 bases are shared with TRBD1. With V trimmed by 6 bases and J by 4 bases, 4 bases remained unmatched. This CDR3 comprises 14 residues. Germline lookup yields CDR1 KGHSH and CDR2 LQKENI. CDR3 nucleotide sequence: TGTGCCAGCTCCCGGACAGGGGTGAATCAGCCCCAGCATTTT. As protein: CASSRTGVNQPQHF.